This entry is about one T cell receptor (beta chain). The CDR3 is 15 amino acids. Germline CDR1 is MNHEY and CDR2 is SMNVEV (reference sequence). Trimming removed 6 bases from V and 0 bases from J; junction bases left unmatched: 3. The entry originates in a study of blood T cell repertoires in COVID-19. Original handling: How many nucleated cells were present was estimated from reference gene primer amplification. The assay was immunoSEQ multiplex PCR, and TCRdb's table has in-frame clones only and misses some. D and trimming were read from the DNA, whereas the V and J calls and clone size are those reported in that table. The sample consists of 280,000 or so clones, about nine tenths of them appearing once.

V and J are TRBV27 and TRBJ2-1; 9 bases are a match to TRBD1. The sequence came from a woman under 40 who had recovered from COVID-19. Sequencing was performed on peripheral blood. As DNA, the CDR3 is TGTGCCAGCAGGGACAGGGGAAGCTCCTACAATGAGCAGTTCTTC. This translates into CASRDRGSSYNEQFF.